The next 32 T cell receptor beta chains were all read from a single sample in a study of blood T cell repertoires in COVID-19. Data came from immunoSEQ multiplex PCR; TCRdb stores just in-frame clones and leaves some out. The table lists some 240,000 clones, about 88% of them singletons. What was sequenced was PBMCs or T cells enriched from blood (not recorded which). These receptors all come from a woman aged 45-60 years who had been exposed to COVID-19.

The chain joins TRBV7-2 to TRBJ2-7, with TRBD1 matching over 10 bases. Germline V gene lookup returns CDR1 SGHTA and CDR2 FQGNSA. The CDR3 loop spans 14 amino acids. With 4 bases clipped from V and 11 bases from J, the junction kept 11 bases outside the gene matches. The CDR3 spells CASSSWDRGPTEYF. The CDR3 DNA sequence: TGTGCCAGCAGCTCATGGGACAGGGGACCCACTGAGTACTTC.

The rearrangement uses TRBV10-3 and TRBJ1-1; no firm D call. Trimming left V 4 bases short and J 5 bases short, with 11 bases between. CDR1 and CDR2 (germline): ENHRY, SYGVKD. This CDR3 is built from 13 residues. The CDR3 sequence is CAISGLEGTEAFF. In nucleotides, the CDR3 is TGTGCCATCAGTGGGCTAGAAGGAACTGAAGCTTTCTTT.

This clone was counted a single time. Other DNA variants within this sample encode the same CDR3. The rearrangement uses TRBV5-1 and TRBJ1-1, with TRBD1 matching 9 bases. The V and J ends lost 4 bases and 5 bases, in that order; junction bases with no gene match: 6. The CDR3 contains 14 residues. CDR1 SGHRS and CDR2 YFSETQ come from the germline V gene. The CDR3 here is CASSPDRGGTEAFF. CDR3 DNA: TGCGCCAGCAGCCCGGACAGGGGAGGTACTGAAGCTTTCTTT.

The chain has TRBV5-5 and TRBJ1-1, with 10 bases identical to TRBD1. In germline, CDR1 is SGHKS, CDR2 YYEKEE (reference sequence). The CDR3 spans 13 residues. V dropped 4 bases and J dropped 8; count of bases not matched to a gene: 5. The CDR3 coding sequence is TGTGCCAGCAGCGCCCCGGGACAGGGGGAAGCTTTCTTT. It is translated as CASSAPGQGEAFF.

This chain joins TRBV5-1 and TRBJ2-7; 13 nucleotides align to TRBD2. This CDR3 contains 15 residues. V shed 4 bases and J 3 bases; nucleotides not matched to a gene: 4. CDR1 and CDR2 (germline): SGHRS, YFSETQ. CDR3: CASSAGLAGVYEQYF. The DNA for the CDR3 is TGCGCCAGCAGCGCCGGACTAGCGGGGGTCTACGAGCAGTACTTC.

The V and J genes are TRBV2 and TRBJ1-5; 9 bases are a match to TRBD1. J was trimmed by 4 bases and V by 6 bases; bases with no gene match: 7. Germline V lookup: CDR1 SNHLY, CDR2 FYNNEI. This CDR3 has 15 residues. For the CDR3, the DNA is TGTGCCAGCAGCCGACAGGGGGTTGGGAATCAGCCCCAGCATTTT. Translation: CASSRQGVGNQPQHF. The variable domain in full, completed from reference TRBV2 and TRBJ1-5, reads EPEVTQTPSHQVTQMGQEVILRCVPISNHLYFYWYRQILGQKVEFLVSFYNNEISEKSEIFDDQFSVERPDGSNFTLKIRSTKLEDSAMYFCASSRQGVGNQPQHFGDGTRLSIL.

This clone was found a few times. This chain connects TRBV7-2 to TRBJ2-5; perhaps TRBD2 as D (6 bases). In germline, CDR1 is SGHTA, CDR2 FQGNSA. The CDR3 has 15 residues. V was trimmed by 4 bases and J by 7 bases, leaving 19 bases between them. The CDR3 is CASSSGRTPEGTQYF. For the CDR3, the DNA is TGTGCCAGCAGCTCGGGACGTACGCCGGAGGGGACCCAGTACTTC.

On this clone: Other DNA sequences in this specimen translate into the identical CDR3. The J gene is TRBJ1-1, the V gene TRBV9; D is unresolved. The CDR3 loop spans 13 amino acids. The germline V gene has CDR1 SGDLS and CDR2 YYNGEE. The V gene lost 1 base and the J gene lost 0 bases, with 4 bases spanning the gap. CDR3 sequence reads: CASSVSVNTEAFF. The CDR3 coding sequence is TGTGCCAGCAGCGTATCGGTGAACACTGAAGCTTTCTTT. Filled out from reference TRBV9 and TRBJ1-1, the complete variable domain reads DSGVTQTPKHLITATGQRVTLRCSPRSGDLSVYWYQQSLDQGLQFLIQYYNGEERAKGNILERFSAQQFPDLHSELNLSSLELGDSALYFCASSVSVNTEAFFGQGTRLTVV.

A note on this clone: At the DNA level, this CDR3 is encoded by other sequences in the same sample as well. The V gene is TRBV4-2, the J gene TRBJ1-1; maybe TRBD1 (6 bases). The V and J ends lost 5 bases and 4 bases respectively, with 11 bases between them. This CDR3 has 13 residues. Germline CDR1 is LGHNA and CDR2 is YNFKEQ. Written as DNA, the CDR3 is TGTGCCAGCAGCAGAACAGGGTCCACTGAAGCTTTCTTT. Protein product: CASSRTGSTEAFF.

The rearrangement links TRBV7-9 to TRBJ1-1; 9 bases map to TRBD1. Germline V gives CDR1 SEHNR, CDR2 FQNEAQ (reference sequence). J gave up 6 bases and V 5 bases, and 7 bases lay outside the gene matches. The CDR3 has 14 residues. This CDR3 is CASSVQGAWAEAFF. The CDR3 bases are TGTGCCAGCAGCGTACAGGGGGCTTGGGCTGAAGCTTTCTTT.

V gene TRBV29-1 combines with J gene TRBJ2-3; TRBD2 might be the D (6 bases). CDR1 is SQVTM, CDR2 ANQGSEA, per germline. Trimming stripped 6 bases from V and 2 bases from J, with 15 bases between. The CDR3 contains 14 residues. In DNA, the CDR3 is TGCAGCGTCTTGGCGAGCGGGTTCACAGATACGCAGTATTTT. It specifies CSVLASGFTDTQYF.

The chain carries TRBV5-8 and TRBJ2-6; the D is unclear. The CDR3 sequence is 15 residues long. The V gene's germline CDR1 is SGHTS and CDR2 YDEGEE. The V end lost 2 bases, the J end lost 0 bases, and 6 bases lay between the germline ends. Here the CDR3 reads CASSLSLSGANVLTF. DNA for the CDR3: TGTGCCAGCAGCTTAAGCCTCTCTGGGGCCAACGTCCTGACTTTC. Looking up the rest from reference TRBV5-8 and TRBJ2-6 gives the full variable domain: EAGVTQSPTHLIKTRGQQATLRCSPISGHTSVYWYQQALGLGLQFLLWYDEGEERNRGNFPPRFSGRQFPNYSSELNVNALELEDSALYLCASSLSLSGANVLTFGAGSRLTVL.

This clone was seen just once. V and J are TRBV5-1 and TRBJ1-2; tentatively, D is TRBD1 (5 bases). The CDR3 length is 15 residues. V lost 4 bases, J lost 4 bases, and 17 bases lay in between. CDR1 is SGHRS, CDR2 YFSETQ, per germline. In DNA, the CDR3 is TGCGCCAGCAGCCCGACACAGGTTTCCCGCTATGGCTACACCTTC. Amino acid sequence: CASSPTQVSRYGYTF.

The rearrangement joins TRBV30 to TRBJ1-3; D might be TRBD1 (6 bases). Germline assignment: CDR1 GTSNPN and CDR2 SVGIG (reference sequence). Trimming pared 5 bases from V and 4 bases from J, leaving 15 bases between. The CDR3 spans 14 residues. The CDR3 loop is CAWHRERPGNTIYF. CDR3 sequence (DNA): TGTGCCTGGCACAGGGAACGACCAGGAAACACCATATATTTT.

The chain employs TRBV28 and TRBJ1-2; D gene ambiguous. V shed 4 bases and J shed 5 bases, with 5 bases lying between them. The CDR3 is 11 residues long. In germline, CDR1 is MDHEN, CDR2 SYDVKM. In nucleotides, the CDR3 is TGTGCCAGCAGTTCGCTATATGGCTACACCTTC. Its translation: CASSSLYGYTF.

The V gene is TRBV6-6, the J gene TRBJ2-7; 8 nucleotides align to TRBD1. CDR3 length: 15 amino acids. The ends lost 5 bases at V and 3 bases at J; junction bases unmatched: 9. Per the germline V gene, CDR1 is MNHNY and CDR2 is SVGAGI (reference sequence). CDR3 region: CASSPGTGLVYEQYF. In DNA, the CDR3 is TGTGCCAGCAGTCCCGGGACAGGACTCGTCTACGAGCAGTACTTC.

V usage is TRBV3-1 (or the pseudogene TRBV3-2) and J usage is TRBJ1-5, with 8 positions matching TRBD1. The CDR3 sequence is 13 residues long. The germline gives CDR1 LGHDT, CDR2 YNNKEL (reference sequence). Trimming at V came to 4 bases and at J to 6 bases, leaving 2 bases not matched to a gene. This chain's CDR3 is CASSRTGSQPQHF. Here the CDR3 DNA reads TGTGCCAGCAGCCGGACAGGGTCTCAGCCCCAGCATTTT.

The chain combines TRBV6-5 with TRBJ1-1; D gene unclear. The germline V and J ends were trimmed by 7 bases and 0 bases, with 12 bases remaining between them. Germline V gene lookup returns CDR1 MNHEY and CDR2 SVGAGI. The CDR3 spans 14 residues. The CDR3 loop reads CASKRRSLNTEAFF. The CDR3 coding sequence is TGTGCCAGCAAGCGGAGGTCCTTGAACACTGAAGCTTTCTTT.

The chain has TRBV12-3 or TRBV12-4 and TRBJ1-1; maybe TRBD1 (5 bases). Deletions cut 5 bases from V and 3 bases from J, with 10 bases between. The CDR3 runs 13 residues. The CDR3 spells CASSPGGDTEAFF. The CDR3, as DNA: TGTGCCAGCAGTCCCGGGGGGGACACTGAAGCTTTCTTT.

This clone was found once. The CDR3 nucleotides read TGTGCCTGGAGTATCCACAGGGATGGCTACACCTTC. This encodes CAWSIHRDGYTF. The gene calls are TRBV30 and TRBJ1-2; D perhaps matches TRBD1 (6 bases). This CDR3 spans 12 amino acids. Per germline, CDR1 GTSNPN and CDR2 SVGIG (reference sequence). Between the trimmed V and J ends, which lost 2 bases and 6 bases, there was a span of 10 bases.

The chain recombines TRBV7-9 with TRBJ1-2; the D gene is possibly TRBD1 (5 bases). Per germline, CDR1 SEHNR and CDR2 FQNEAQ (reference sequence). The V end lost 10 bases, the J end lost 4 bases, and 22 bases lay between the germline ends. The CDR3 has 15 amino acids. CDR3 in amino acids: CATKAVGREVYGYTF. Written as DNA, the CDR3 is TGTGCCACGAAGGCAGTGGGGCGGGAGGTCTATGGCTACACCTTC.

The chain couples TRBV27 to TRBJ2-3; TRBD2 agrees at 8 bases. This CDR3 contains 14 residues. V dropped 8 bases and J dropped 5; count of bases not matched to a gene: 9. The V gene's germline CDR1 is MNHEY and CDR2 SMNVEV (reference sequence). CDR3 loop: CASGYAGGRDTQYF. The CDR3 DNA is TGTGCCAGCGGATATGCGGGGGGCAGAGATACGCAGTATTTT.

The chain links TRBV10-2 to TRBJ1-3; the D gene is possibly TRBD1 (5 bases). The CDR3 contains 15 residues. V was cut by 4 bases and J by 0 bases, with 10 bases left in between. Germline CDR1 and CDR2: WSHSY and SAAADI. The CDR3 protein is CASSGGAFSGNTIYF. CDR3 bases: TGCGCCAGCAGTGGCGGGGCGTTCTCTGGAAACACCATATATTTT.

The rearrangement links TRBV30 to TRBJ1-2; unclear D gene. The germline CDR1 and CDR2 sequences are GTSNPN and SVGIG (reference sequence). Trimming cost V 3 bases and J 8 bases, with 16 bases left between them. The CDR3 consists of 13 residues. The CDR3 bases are TGTGCCTGGAGGACCACCGGACTAAAAGGCTACACCTTC. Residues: CAWRTTGLKGYTF.

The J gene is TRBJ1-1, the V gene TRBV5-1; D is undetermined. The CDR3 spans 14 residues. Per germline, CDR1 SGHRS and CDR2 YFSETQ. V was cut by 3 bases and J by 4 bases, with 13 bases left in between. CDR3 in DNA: TGCGCCAGCAGCTCAAGTCAGGTTAGCACTGAAGCTTTCTTT. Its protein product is CASSSSQVSTEAFF.

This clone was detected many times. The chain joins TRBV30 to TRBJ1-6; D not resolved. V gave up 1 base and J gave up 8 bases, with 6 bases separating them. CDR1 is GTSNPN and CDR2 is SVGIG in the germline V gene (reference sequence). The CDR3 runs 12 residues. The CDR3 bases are TGTGCCTGGAGTGGCGTGGATTCACCCCTCCACTTT. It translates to CAWSGVDSPLHF.

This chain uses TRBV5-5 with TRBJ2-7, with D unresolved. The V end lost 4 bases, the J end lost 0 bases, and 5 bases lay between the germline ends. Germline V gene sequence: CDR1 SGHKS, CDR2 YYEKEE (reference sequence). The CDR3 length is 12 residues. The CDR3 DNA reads TGTGCCAGCAGCCCCCGCTCCTACGAGCAGTACTTC. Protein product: CASSPRSYEQYF.

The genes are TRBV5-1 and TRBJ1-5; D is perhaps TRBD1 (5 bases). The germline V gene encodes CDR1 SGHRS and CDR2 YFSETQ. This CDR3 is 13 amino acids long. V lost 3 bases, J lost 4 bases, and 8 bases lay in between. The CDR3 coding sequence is TGCGCCAGCAGCTCGGGGGTTAATCAGCCCCAGCATTTT. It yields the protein CASSSGVNQPQHF.

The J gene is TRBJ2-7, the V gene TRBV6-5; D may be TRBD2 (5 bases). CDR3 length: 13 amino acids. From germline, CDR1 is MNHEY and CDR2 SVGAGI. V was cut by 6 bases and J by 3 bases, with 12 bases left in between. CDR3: CASRGLGDYEQYF. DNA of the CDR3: TGTGCCAGCAGGGGCCTGGGAGACTACGAGCAGTACTTC.

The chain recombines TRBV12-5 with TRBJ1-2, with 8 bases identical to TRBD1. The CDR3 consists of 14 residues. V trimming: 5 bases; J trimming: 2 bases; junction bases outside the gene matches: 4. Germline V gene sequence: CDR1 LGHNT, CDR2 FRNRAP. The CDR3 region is CASGRTGQNYGYTF. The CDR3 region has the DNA TGTGCTAGTGGTCGGACAGGGCAAAACTATGGCTACACCTTC. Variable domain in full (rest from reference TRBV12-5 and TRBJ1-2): DARVTQTPRHKVTEMGQEVTMRCQPILGHNTVFWYRQTMMQGLELLAYFRNRAPLDDSGMPKDRFSAEMPDATLATLKIQPSEPRDSAVYFCASGRTGQNYGYTFGSGTRLTVV.

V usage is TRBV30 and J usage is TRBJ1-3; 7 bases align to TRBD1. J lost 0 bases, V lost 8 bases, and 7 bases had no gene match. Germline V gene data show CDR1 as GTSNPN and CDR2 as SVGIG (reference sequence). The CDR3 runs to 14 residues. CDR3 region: CAQGGRYSGNTIYF. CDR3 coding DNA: TGTGCCCAAGGGGGCAGATACTCTGGAAACACCATATATTTT.

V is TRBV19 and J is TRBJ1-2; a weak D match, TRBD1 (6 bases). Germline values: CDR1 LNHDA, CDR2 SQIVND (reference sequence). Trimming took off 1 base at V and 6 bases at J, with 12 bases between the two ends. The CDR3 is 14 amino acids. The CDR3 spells CASSIGSRGHGYTF. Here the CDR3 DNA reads TGTGCCAGTAGTATAGGATCCAGGGGACATGGCTACACCTTC.